This TCR beta chain was recovered during a study of blood T cells in healthy people across ages. This clonotype has at least ten counts. Healthy Caucasians from Russia aged about 6 to 100 served as donors. CDR3 size: 13 residues. Between the trimmed V and J ends, which lost 3 bases and 2 bases, there was a span of 11 bases. Germline CDR1 and CDR2: DFQATT and SNEGSKA (reference sequence). The authors ran a second PCR of about 7 to 11 cycles using a sample-barcoded 5' primer and a J-beta primer mix. Each sample yielded at least 2.5 million CDR3-containing paired-end reads. Via MiXCR, TCRdb re-called the 5' RACE reads, giving one row per CDR3 protein. The repertoire holds roughly 640,000 distinct CDR3 sequences, with about 30% as singletons.

The source is an elderly woman in good health. Sequences were obtained from blood. The chain is built from TRBV20-1 and TRBJ2-7; D gene ambiguous. CDR3 in amino acids: CSARPGIPYEQYF. The CDR3 DNA reads TGCAGTGCTAGGCCCGGTATCCCCTACGAGCAGTACTTC.